Sequencing of this T cell receptor (beta chain) was carried out in a study of T cell responses to AZD1222 COVID-19 vaccine. Study-level points and caveats: The breadth and depth of Spike-specific TCRs increased once two AZD1222 doses had been given. Only 5 or 6 people who got AZD1222 tested seropositive at baseline. Across spike, vaccine-associated CD4 TCRs were found, dominant at 160-218 and 743-854.

Concerning this clone: Its antigen is unidentified.

The ends were cut back, 8 bases at V and 0 bases at J, with 17 bases in the middle. Germline V lookup: CDR1 SGHTA, CDR2 FQGNSA. The CDR3 extends over 15 amino acids. Generated by immunoSEQ multiplex PCR, the TCRdb table keeps only in-frame clones and is missing some. The table has 150,000 to 200,000 clones, approximately 91% seen once; the top ten hold under 2.5%. Sequenced here: peripheral blood, sampled on day 0 of AZD1222 vaccination. The clonotype was recovered from an adult in good health. The V call is TRBV7-2, the J call TRBJ2-7; D gene unclear. In nucleotides, the CDR3 is TGTGCCAGCTCACGAAGAGTTAGTAGCTCCTACGAGCAGTACTTC. It translates to CASSRRVSSSYEQYF.